This TCR beta chain stems from a study of control samples from healthy donors and cancer patients. The CDR3 is 13 residues long. Germline CDR1 reads LNHNV; CDR2 reads YYDKDF (reference sequence). Trimming pared 3 bases from V and 3 bases from J, leaving 5 bases between. TCRdb's copy holds only in-frame clones and misses some; the assay was immunoSEQ multiplex PCR. The data hold hundreds of thousands of clones, with over 75% observed a single time. The source is a woman aged 55-75 years with lung cancer. The sample consisted of PBMCs. The rearrangement joins TRBV15 to TRBJ1-4, with no clear D. This CDR3 is CATSRAANEKLFF. The CDR3 nucleotides read TGTGCCACCAGCAGGGCGGCTAATGAAAAACTGTTTTTT.